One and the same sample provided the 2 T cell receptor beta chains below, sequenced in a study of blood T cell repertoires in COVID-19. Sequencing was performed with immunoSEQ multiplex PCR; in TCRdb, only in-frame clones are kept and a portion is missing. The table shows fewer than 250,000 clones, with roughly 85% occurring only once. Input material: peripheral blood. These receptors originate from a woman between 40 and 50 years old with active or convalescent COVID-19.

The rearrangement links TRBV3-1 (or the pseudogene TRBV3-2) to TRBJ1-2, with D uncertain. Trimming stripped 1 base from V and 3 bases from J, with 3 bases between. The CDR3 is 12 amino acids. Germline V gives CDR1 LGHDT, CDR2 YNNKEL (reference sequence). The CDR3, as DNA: TGTGCCAGCAGCCAAGCGGACTATGGCTACACCTTC. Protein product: CASSQADYGYTF.

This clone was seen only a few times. CDR3 protein: CASRRTSSGNTIYF. CDR3 in DNA: TGTGCCAGCAGAAGGACAAGCTCTGGAAACACCATATATTTT. The chain combines TRBV2 with TRBJ1-3, with D possibly TRBD1 on 5 matching bases. Trimming took 6 bases from V and 0 from J, leaving 9 bases between them. This CDR3 spans 14 amino acids. In germline, CDR1 is SNHLY, CDR2 FYNNEI.